Listed below are T cell receptor beta chains from one sample, sequenced in a study of blood T cells in healthy people across ages. Each CDR3 protein is one row after TCRdb ran MiXCR on the 5' RACE reads. The sample holds about 970,000 distinct CDR3 sequences; 51% are singletons and the top ten take roughly 23%. What was sequenced was blood. The receptors derive from a woman aged 55-70 years in good health. CDR3s include the opening cysteine and the closing phenylalanine or tryptophan. D genes are given only for firm matches. A row's size may be missing; if present it is once, few, many or a size class.

size	V	D	J	DNA	CDR3
.	TRBV20-1	.	TRBJ1-4	TGCAGTGCTAGGGCCCCCGCTGGTGAAAAACTGTTTTTT	CSARAPAGEKLFF
.	TRBV12-3/TRBV12-4	TRBD2	TRBJ2-1	TGTGCCAGCAGTTTTAGGTTAAGGGGACTAGCGGACTCCTACAATGAGCAGTTCTTC	CASSFRLRGLADSYNEQFF
.	TRBV6-1	.	TRBJ2-4	TGTGCCAGCGCCATAGGGGAGAACATTCAGTACTTC	CASAIGENIQYF
.	TRBV10-3	.	TRBJ2-3	TGTGCCATCAGTGAGTCATCTAACACAGATACGCAGTATTTT	CAISESSNTDTQYF
.	TRBV20-1	.	TRBJ1-2	TGCAGTGCTAGAGATTTAGGCCGAGGCTACACCTTC	CSARDLGRGYTF
.	TRBV11-2	.	TRBJ2-5	TGTGCCAGCAGCTACGGGGCCCCAGGGAGGTACCAAGAGACCCAGTACTTC	CASSYGAPGRYQETQYF
.	TRBV5-1	.	TRBJ2-3	TGTGCCAGCAGGGTTTCGGGTCAGGGAAGGGTGGATACGCAGTATTTT	CASRVSGQGRVDTQYF
few	TRBV2	.	TRBJ2-7	TGTGCCAGCTATTCCGGGACCCGCTACGAGCAGTACTTC	CASYSGTRYEQYF
few	TRBV7-2	.	TRBJ2-5	TGTGCCAGCAGCTTATCAGGGGTGGGAGAGACCCAGTACTTC	CASSLSGVGETQYF
.	TRBV12-3/TRBV12-4	.	TRBJ1-5	TGTGCCAGCAAACCCACAGGGAGCGGCAATCAGCCCCAGCATTTT	CASKPTGSGNQPQHF
.	TRBV28	.	TRBJ2-1	TGTGCCAGCAGTTTAAGGTCGGTCCTCCCTATGGGTAATGAGCAGTTCTTC	CASSLRSVLPMGNEQFF
.	TRBV6-1	TRBD1	TRBJ2-7	TGTGCCAGCGGTGTCGGGACAGGGGCCTACGAGCAGTACTTC	CASGVGTGAYEQYF
.	TRBV12-3/TRBV12-4	TRBD1	TRBJ1-2	TGTGCCAGCACTTTTGGCCAGGGGGCTAGAGGCTACACCTTC	CASTFGQGARGYTF
few	TRBV6-2/TRBV6-3	.	TRBJ1-1	TGTGCCAGCAGTTCTCGCAGGGGGAACACTGAAGCTTTCTTT	CASSSRRGNTEAFF
few	TRBV6-1	TRBD2	TRBJ2-7	TGTGCCAGCAGAAGGACTAGCGGGAGCGGCGAGCAGTACTTC	CASRRTSGSGEQYF
once	TRBV18	.	TRBJ1-4	TGTGCCAGCTCACCTCTCCCGGGGACGGCAGGTGAAAAACTGTTTTTT	CASSPLPGTAGEKLFF
few	TRBV4-1	.	TRBJ2-5	TGCGCCAGCAGCCACGGTGTTCAAGAGACCCAGTACTTC	CASSHGVQETQYF
once	TRBV20-1	.	TRBJ1-2	TGCAGTGCCGCACCCGATTCCAACTATGGCTACACCTTC	CSAAPDSNYGYTF
few	TRBV20-1	.	TRBJ1-2	TGCAGTGCTAGAGATAGGACAAGAGGGGATCATGGCTACACCTTC	CSARDRTRGDHGYTF
.	TRBV28	.	TRBJ1-1	TGTGCCAGCAGTCCTATTGACAGAACCGAAGCTTTCTTT	CASSPIDRTEAFF
few	TRBV20-1	TRBD2	TRBJ2-1	TGCAGTGCCCCCTCAGCGGGGAGGAGCGGGAGGGGGAATGAGCAGTTCTTC	CSAPSAGRSGRGNEQFF
.	TRBV5-8	TRBD2	TRBJ2-7	TGTGCCAGCAGCTTATGGGGGGGGTACTACGAGCAGTACTTC	CASSLWGGYYEQYF
few	TRBV7-9	.	TRBJ2-7	TGTGCCAGCAGCTTGGTTGGGACTGTAGCCTACGAGCAGTACTTC	CASSLVGTVAYEQYF
.	TRBV20-1	.	TRBJ2-1	TGCAGTGCTAGAAGGAGGGCGTATGAGCAGTTCTTC	CSARRRAYEQFF
.	TRBV3-1	.	TRBJ2-1	TGTGCCAGCAGCCAAGAAAACAGATATCTCTCCAATGAGCAGTTCTTC	CASSQENRYLSNEQFF
.	TRBV20-1	.	TRBJ2-5	TGCAGTGCCAGGGACCTCGGTAGGACCCAGTACTTC	CSARDLGRTQYF
.	TRBV4-1	.	TRBJ2-4	TGCGCCAGCAGCCAAGATGGGGTAGCCAAAAACATTCAGTACTTC	CASSQDGVAKNIQYF
.	TRBV29-1	TRBD2	TRBJ2-2	TGCAGCGTTGGCCTCAGCGGGAGCACCGGGGAGCTGTTTTTT	CSVGLSGSTGELFF
.	TRBV28	TRBD2	TRBJ2-1	TGTGCCAGCAGTTTCTGGGCCCAAGCGGGAGCGGAGTCCTACAATGAGCAGTTCTTC	CASSFWAQAGAESYNEQFF
few	TRBV20-1	TRBD2	TRBJ2-7	TGCAGTGCTAATCTAGCGGGTCCCTACGAGCAGTACTTC	CSANLAGPYEQYF
.	TRBV7-7	.	TRBJ2-7	TGTGCCAGCAGCCTTGGGTCCTCTAGTACCCAGTACTTC	CASSLGSSSTQYF
few	TRBV18	.	TRBJ2-5	TGTGCCAGCTCAATGGAGACCCAGTACTTC	CASSMETQYF
few	TRBV20-1	.	TRBJ2-3	TGCAGTGCTAGGACTAGACGGCTTCAGTATTTT	CSARTRRLQYF
.	TRBV12-3/TRBV12-4	TRBD2	TRBJ2-7	TGTGCCAGCAGAACCACTAGCGGCCCCTACGAGCAGTACTTC	CASRTTSGPYEQYF
.	TRBV4-1	TRBD2	TRBJ2-5	TGCGCCAGCAGCCAAGCGGTTTCGGGGGGCCAAGAGACCCAGTACTTC	CASSQAVSGGQETQYF
.	TRBV27	TRBD1	TRBJ1-2	TGTGCCAGCAGTTTCTCTTCGGCGTACAGGGGGGTCGGCTACACCTTC	CASSFSSAYRGVGYTF
.	TRBV7-9	.	TRBJ2-5	TGTGCCAGCAGCTCTTCGGGCCGGTTGGAGACCCAGTACTTC	CASSSSGRLETQYF
many	TRBV4-3	.	TRBJ2-3	TGCGCCAGCAGCCAAGACCCAGGGCTGGGTAGCACAGATACGCAGTATTTT	CASSQDPGLGSTDTQYF
.	TRBV20-1	TRBD2	TRBJ2-7	TGCAGTGCTAGAGAAGCGGGAGGCTACGAGCAGTACTTC	CSAREAGGYEQYF
few	TRBV28	.	TRBJ2-5	TGTGCCAGCAGTTTAATGTACCTCCAAGAGACCCAGTACTTC	CASSLMYLQETQYF
few	TRBV25-1	.	TRBJ2-1	TGTGCCAGCAGTGAATTGGGGAGGAATGAGCAGTTCTTC	CASSELGRNEQFF
few	TRBV12-3/TRBV12-4	.	TRBJ1-2	TGTGCCAGCAGCTTGTTGACGGCGGGCTACACCTTC	CASSLLTAGYTF
.	TRBV18	TRBD2	TRBJ2-7	TGTGCCAGCTCACCAACTAGCGGGAGGGGAAACTCCTACGAGCAGTACTTC	CASSPTSGRGNSYEQYF
.	TRBV4-1	.	TRBJ2-3	TGCGCCAGCAGCCAGGGGCTAGCTACGCAGTATTTT	CASSQGLATQYF
once	TRBV12-3/TRBV12-4	TRBD1	TRBJ1-6	TGTGCCAGCAGACTGACAGGGGCTTCACCCCTCCACTTT	CASRLTGASPLHF
few	TRBV28	.	TRBJ2-7	TGTGCCAGCAGCAAACGGGGCGTATGGCGGACCTACGAGCAGTACTTC	CASSKRGVWRTYEQYF
once	TRBV20-1	.	TRBJ2-5	TGCAGTGTGGGATGGTCAAGGGAGACCCAGTACTTC	CSVGWSRETQYF
.	TRBV7-2	.	TRBJ1-4	TGTGCCAGCAGCTTAGGGTTTAGAGCAACTAATGAAAAACTGTTTTTT	CASSLGFRATNEKLFF
.	TRBV28	.	TRBJ2-7	TGTGCCAGCAGCTCCCCCGGGACGGTAGCCTACGAGCAGTACTTC	CASSSPGTVAYEQYF
.	TRBV7-2	TRBD1	TRBJ2-1	TGTGCCAGCAGCTTAGCCCTGGGGACAGGGGCCAATGAGCAGTTCTTC	CASSLALGTGANEQFF
.	TRBV7-2	TRBD2	TRBJ2-4	TGTGCCAGCAGCTCCTGGACTAGCGGCCAGAACATTCAGTACTTC	CASSSWTSGQNIQYF
.	TRBV4-1	.	TRBJ2-7	TGCGCCAGCACCCCATTAGCGACCTCCTACAATGAGCAGTACTTC	CASTPLATSYNEQYF
.	TRBV6-1	TRBD1	TRBJ1-4	TGTGCCAGCAGTGGAACGAGGGGGCAGGGTAAAAAACTGTTTTTT	CASSGTRGQGKKLFF
.	TRBV6-6	.	TRBJ1-5	TGTGCCAGCAGTGCAGGCCGAGAACAGCCCCAGCATTTT	CASSAGREQPQHF
.	TRBV7-9	TRBD1	TRBJ2-7	TGTGCCAGCAGCGAGGGACAGGCGGCATCCTACGAGCAGTACTTC	CASSEGQAASYEQYF